This TCR beta chain came from a study of blood T cell repertoires in COVID-19. Overall study: Both acute and convalescent COVID-19 samples were obtained from the United States, Italy and Spain. The cDNA or gDNA used as material had been derived from T cells, B-cell-depleted T cells, or PBMCs.

How the authors handled the data: Estimated nucleated cell counts came from reference gene primer amplification. The method was immunoSEQ multiplex PCR; TCRdb's version includes in-frame clones alone and lacks a portion of them. D and trimming come from the DNA, and the V and J calls and clone size come from that table. In the table there are 100,000 to 150,000 clones, around 80% of which are singletons. The TCR originated in a woman aged 55-75 years with acute or convalescent COVID-19. The source material was peripheral blood.

The CDR3 loop reads CASSIPLGAYYGYTF. The CDR3 DNA sequence: TGTGCCAGTAGTATTCCCCTTGGGGCCTACTATGGCTACACCTTC. This sequence joins TRBV19 and TRBJ1-2, with D tentatively TRBD1 (5 bases). V was cut by 3 bases and J by 3 bases, with 14 bases left in between. The germline CDR1 and CDR2 sequences are LNHDA and SQIVND (reference sequence). The CDR3 has 15 residues.